The clone carrying this T cell receptor (beta chain) was seen a single time. Its antigen is still unknown. These data belong to a study of T cells after posttransplantation cyclophosphamide. Some clones are missing from TCRdb's copy, which holds only in-frame ones; the method was immunoSEQ multiplex PCR. The table lists about 17,000 clones, 85% of them singletons. Study results and limitations: Later blood repertoires were often dominated by clones from the donor CD8+ memory compartment. Blood and skin or GI T cell repertoires showed limited TRB overlap. Recipient CMV seropositivity and CMV reactivation strongly tracked TRB clonality.

Control samples came 1 year after myeloablative marrow transplants with methotrexate plus calcineurin inhibitor. This TCR was sampled from a female patient between 18 and 35 years old who received an allogeneic stem cell transplant from an unrelated donor, was CMV-positive, and had acute and chronic GVHD. Some T cells may be the graft donor's. Material: PBMCs, obtained after allogeneic stem cell transplant with calcineurin inhibitor and methotrexate.

CDR3 in amino acids: CASSLERGRGYTF. CDR3 nucleotide sequence: TGCGCCAGCAGCTTGGAAAGGGGTCGAGGCTACACCTTC. The gene calls are TRBV5-1 and TRBJ1-2; D may be TRBD1 (5 bases). Trimming cost V 0 bases and J 8 bases, with 11 bases left between them. The germline gives CDR1 SGHRS, CDR2 YFSETQ. CDR3 size: 13 residues.